What follows are 12 T cell receptor beta chains derived from one specimen sequenced in a study of tumor-infiltrating lymphocytes in primary liver carcinoma. RNA isolated from unsorted whole blood supplied the blood RNA, with germline DNA also extracted. A constant-region primer primed TCR beta cDNA synthesis from around 500 ng of total RNA. Investigators got TCR beta libraries out of three nested multiplex PCR rounds, done with slightly modified ARM-PCR. For approximately 9 cycles apiece, the opening two PCR rounds ran with TRBV1-TRBV30 forward primers and a C-beta reverse primer. TCRdb analysed the multiplex PCR reads with MiXCR anew, one entry per CDR3 protein. The top ten hold about 6% of the sample, which has 300,000 to 350,000 distinct CDR3 sequences, less than 70% seen once. Sequenced sample: peripheral blood. Source of these receptors: a man aged 35 to 55 with primary liver carcinoma and hepatitis B virus infection.

This clonotype was observed a few times. V usage is TRBV5-4 and J usage is TRBJ2-5; D is possibly TRBD2 (7 bases). V lost 2 bases and J lost 1, with 12 bases in between. Germline loops: CDR1 SGHNT, CDR2 YYREEE (reference sequence). The CDR3 is 15 residues long. The CDR3 DNA sequence: TGTGCCAGCAGCTTTTTGGGGGGGGCCCAAGAGACCCAGTACTTC. The encoded protein is CASSFLGGAQETQYF. Together with reference TRBV5-4 and TRBJ2-5, the CDR3 gives the full variable domain: ETGVTQSPTHLIKTRGQQVTLRCSSQSGHNTVSWYQQALGQGPQFIFQYYREEENGRGNFPPRFSGLQFPNYSSELNVNALELDDSALYLCASSFLGGAQETQYFGPGTRLLVL.

As regards this clonotype: Germline and junction disagree at one end, which may indicate a read error. The rearrangement uses TRBV6-1 and TRBJ2-4; 10 bases align to TRBD1. The CDR3 runs to 13 residues. Germline loops: CDR1 MNHNS, CDR2 SASEGT. The CDR3 sequence: CACRRDRGHVQYF. CDR3 sequence (DNA): TGTGCCTGCAGGCGGGACAGGGGACACGTTCAGTACTTC.

Points on this clonotype: One end of the junction varies from germline; a read error may be responsible. V gene TRBV11-2 combines with J gene TRBJ2-7, with D perhaps TRBD1 or TRBD2 (5 bases each). Looked up from germline, CDR1 is SGHAT and CDR2 is FQNNGV. The CDR3 extends over 14 amino acids. CDR3 nucleotides: TGTGCCAGCATGAAGAGGGGATTCTCCTACGAGCAGTACTTT. Translated: CASMKRGFSYEQYF.

V and J are TRBV10-3 and TRBJ2-3, with 9 bases aligning to TRBD2. This CDR3 spans 13 amino acids. Trimming took 10 bases from V and 5 from J; bases not matched to a gene: 7. Germline CDR1 reads ENHRY; CDR2 reads SYGVKD. The CDR3 spells CATLAGEGDTQYF. The CDR3, as DNA: TGTGCCACCTTAGCGGGAGAGGGAGATACGCAGTATTTT.

This clonotype has only a few counts. The gene calls are TRBV29-1 and TRBJ2-5; weak D call: TRBD2 (6 bases). The CDR3 extends over 13 amino acids. Germline values: CDR1 SQVTM, CDR2 ANQGSEA. Trimming stripped 3 bases from V and 5 bases from J, with 13 bases between. The CDR3 bases are TGCAGCGTTGATAACGGGAGAGGGGAGACCCAGTACTTC. This sequence encodes CSVDNGRGETQYF.

Details on this clonotype: A much larger clone lies one base from this, so it may be a read error. The chain combines TRBV6-5 with TRBJ2-5, with 10 positions matching TRBD2. Germline CDR1 and CDR2: MNHEY and SVGAGI. The CDR3 contains 19 residues. The CDR3 loop reads CASNYSSLAGVGNGETQYF. CDR3 bases: TGTGCCAGCAATTACTCTAGCCTAGCGGGAGTCGGCAATGGCGAGACCCAGTACTTC.

This clonotype was recorded at least ten times. The CDR3: CAISDLGETQYF. In DNA, the CDR3 is TGTGCCATCAGTGATTTGGGAGAGACCCAGTACTTC. The chain combines TRBV10-3 with TRBJ2-5; D gene uncertain. The germline CDR1 and CDR2 sequences are ENHRY and SYGVKD. This CDR3 contains 12 residues. The V end lost 3 bases, the J end lost 4 bases, and 6 bases lay between the germline ends.

This clonotype was detected ten times or more. The J gene is TRBJ1-2, the V gene TRBV6-6; D gene uncertain. The CDR3 loop spans 13 amino acids. The germline V and J ends were trimmed by 7 bases and 8 bases, with 17 bases remaining between them. Germline V gene data show CDR1 as MNHNY and CDR2 as SVGAGI (reference sequence). The CDR3 reads CASTSDRGLGYTF. Here the CDR3 DNA reads TGTGCCAGCACCTCGGACCGGGGATTGGGCTACACCTTC.

Comment on this clonotype: At one end, the junction sequence differs from germline, possibly due to a read error. J is TRBJ1-1 and V is TRBV4-1, with a possible D match to TRBD1 (5 bases). Looked up from germline, CDR1 is MGHRA and CDR2 is YSYEKL. The CDR3 is 15 amino acids. The CDR3 here is CASNQNTRGNTEAFF. CDR3 sequence (DNA): TGCGCCAGCAACCAAAATACCCGGGGGAACACTGAGGCTTTCTTT.

With respect to this clonotype: A much larger clone lies one base from this, so it may be a read error. It is likely a read error, because the conserved phenylalanine at the end of the CDR3 is missing. The DNA is left out, because the CDR3 cannot be placed on it with certainty; the CDR3 is given as TCRdb lists it. The rearrangement joins TRBV6-5 to TRBJ1-1; the table's TRBD1 call for D was not verified on the DNA. The CDR3 is 13 amino acids long, termini counted. Germline CDR1 MNHEY, CDR2 SVGAGI. The CDR3 is CASSYLGQTTTFS.

V is TRBV12-3 or TRBV12-4 and J is TRBJ2-1; D is unresolved. The ends were cut back, 7 bases at V and 7 bases at J, with 17 bases in the middle. The CDR3 runs to 14 residues. The CDR3 loop is CASITSSGWNEQFF. Written as DNA, the CDR3 is TGTGCCAGCATCACCTCGTCCGGATGGAATGAGCAGTTCTTC.

As regards this clonotype: Because the CDR3 is missing its conserved closing phenylalanine or tryptophan, this is likely a read error. This chain uses TRBV11-2 with TRBJ2-1; a weak D match, TRBD2 (6 bases). Germline V gives CDR1 SGHAT, CDR2 FQNNGV. This CDR3 comprises 15 residues. The DNA of the CDR3 is TGTACCAGCAGCTCGACTAGAGGGAGTGGGGTTGAGCAGTTCTTA. Translated: CTSSSTRGSGVEQFL.